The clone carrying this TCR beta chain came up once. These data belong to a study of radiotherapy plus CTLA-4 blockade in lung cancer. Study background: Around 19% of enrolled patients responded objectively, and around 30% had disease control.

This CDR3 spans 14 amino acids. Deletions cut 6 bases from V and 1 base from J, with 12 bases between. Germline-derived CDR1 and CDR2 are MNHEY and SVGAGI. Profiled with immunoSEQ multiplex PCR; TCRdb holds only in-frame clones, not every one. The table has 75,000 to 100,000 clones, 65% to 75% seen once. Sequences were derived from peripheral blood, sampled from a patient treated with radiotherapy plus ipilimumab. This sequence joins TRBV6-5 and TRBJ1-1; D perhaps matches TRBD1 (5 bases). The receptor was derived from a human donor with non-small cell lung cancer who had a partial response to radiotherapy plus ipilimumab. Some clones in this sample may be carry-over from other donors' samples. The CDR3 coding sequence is TGTGCCAGCAGGAGGGACGGGGGGAACACTGAAGCTTTCTTT. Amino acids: CASRRDGGNTEAFF.